The present entry profiles one T cell receptor (beta chain) with its context. This CDR3 region has 13 residues. Losses at the gene ends were 7 bases for V and 11 bases for J; bases not matched to a gene: 8. Germline CDR1 SGHAT, CDR2 FQNNGV. The data are from a study of blood T cell repertoires in COVID-19. Study-level information: Specimens from acute and convalescent COVID-19 originated in the United States, Italy and Spain. PBMCs, B-cell-depleted T cells, or T cells were the source of the cDNA or gDNA that made up the material.

In the source study's methods: Reference gene primer amplification gave nucleated cell count estimates. The protocol was immunoSEQ multiplex PCR, while the TCRdb copy is restricted to in-frame clones and leaves out a portion. For V, J and clone size, that table is used; D and trimming come from the DNA. The table records a few hundred thousand clones, around 86% of them present only once. The sequencing sample was made of peripheral blood. The V and J genes are TRBV11-2 and TRBJ2-1, with 10 bases lining up with TRBD1. This clonotype was sampled from a man aged 40-49 years who had recovered from COVID-19. CDR3 bases: TGTGCCAGCACCCCCTCGGGACAGGGGAAGCAGTTCTTC. It codes for CASTPSGQGKQFF.